This T cell receptor (delta chain) was found in a study of γδ T cells in repeated Plasmodium falciparum infection. Study information: Donors were malaria-exposed Malian children or age- and gender-matched Australian children.

Points from the study as a whole: Vgamma9/Vdelta2+ repertoires stayed stably polyclonal over time and infection. Repeated controlled infections reportedly drove waves of new clonotype selection in Vdelta2-negative, mostly Vdelta1+, gammadelta repertoires. Donors in Mali lived in a small rural village, largely one ethnic group.

A word on this clone: Its antigen is not identified. The TCRdb protein comes from a much larger clone and disagrees with this DNA's translation at residue 17, likely due to a read error; the protein given here is derived from the DNA.

Germline lookup yields CDR1 TSWWSYY and CDR2 QGS. The CDR3 covers 23 residues. V lost 4 bases and J 0 bases, leaving 36 bases between the germline ends. TCRdb reapplied CATT to the multiplex PCR reads. The sample contains 55,000 to 70,000 delta-chain clones, around 1.8% of which appear only once. Flow sorting of PBMC yielded separate Vgamma9/Vdelta2+ and Vdelta2-negative gammadelta T cell populations for bulk repertoire analysis. Source material: gamma-delta T cells from blood. This TCR was sampled from a pool of human donors (malaria-infected and uninfected, not separated). The chain has TRDV1 and TRDJ1, with a weak D call TRDD3 (5 bases). Matching the DNA to germline supplied the J gene, which TCRdb does not give. The CDR3 DNA reads as TGTGCTCTTGGGGTCCGTAGGGGGGCGGCCCAAGAGGCGTATACTGTCCACACCGATAAACTCATCTTT. Its translation: CALGVRRGAAQEAYTVHTDKLIF.